The 3 T cell receptor beta chains listed next were all sequenced from one sample in a study of beta chain features in type 1 diabetes. Findings and caveats of the study: All four CD4+ subsets from Type 1 diabetes patients carried moderately but significantly shorter TCRB CDR3s.

These receptors lack a known antigen. The authors reverse transcribed all of the isolated RNA, so sequencing captured expressed TCRB transcripts. Clones were read by immunoSEQ multiplex PCR, and TCRdb kept only the in-frame ones, dropping some. There are hundreds of thousands of clones in the sample; more than 13% occur only once, and 0.04% lies in the top ten. The specimen was naive CD4+ T cells from blood. Every receptor here comes from a man aged 18 to 30 with type 1 diabetes.

The rearrangement joins TRBV4-2 to TRBJ2-1; 8 nucleotides agree with TRBD1. Germline CDR1 LGHNA, CDR2 YNFKEQ. The CDR3 extends over 14 amino acids. After removal of 1 base from V and 8 bases from J, the junction contained 4 bases not matched to a gene. For the CDR3, the DNA is TGTGCCAGCAGCCAAGTAGGGACAGGCCATGAGCAGTTCTTC. Protein sequence: CASSQVGTGHEQFF.

This sequence joins TRBV15 and TRBJ2-3, with 10 bases lining up with TRBD2. The V segment lost 2 bases and the J segment 5 bases; nucleotides outside the gene matches: 7. Germline V gene lookup returns CDR1 LNHNV and CDR2 YYDKDF (reference sequence). This CDR3 has 16 amino acids. Written as DNA, the CDR3 is TGTGCCACCAGCAGATCCGCCGGGACTAGCGAAGATACGCAGTATTTT. This translates into CATSRSAGTSEDTQYF.

On this clone: Other nucleotide sequences in the sample specify the same CDR3. The chain's CDR3 is CAWSGGNEQFF. CDR3 sequence (DNA): TGTGCCTGGAGTGGAGGTAATGAGCAGTTCTTC. The rearrangement uses TRBV30 and TRBJ2-1; D remains ambiguous. The V gene lost 1 base and the J gene lost 7 bases, with 5 bases spanning the gap. This CDR3 has 11 residues. Per the germline V gene, CDR1 is GTSNPN and CDR2 is SVGIG (reference sequence).